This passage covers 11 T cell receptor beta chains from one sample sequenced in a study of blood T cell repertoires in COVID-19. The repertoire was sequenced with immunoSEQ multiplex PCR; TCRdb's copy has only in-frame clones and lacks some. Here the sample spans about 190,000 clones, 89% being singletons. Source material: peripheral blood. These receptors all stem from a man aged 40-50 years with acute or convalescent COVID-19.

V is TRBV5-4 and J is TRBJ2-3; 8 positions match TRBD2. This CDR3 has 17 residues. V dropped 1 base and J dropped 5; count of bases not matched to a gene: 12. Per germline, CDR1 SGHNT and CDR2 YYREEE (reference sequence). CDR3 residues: CASSLPLPGGALDTQYF. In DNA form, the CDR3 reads TGTGCCAGCAGCTTGCCCCTTCCCGGGGGGGCCTTAGATACGCAGTATTTT.

The CDR3 DNA is TGTGCCAGCAGCCGGTCCCGGGACAGGGGGGCAGATACGCAGTATTTT. Its translation is CASSRSRDRGADTQYF. The chain uses TRBV7-3 and TRBJ2-3, with TRBD1 identical over 11 bases. The CDR3 covers 16 residues. Germline trimming cut 5 bases from V and 4 bases from J; bases unmatched to any gene: 8. From germline, CDR1 is SGHTA and CDR2 FQGTGA.

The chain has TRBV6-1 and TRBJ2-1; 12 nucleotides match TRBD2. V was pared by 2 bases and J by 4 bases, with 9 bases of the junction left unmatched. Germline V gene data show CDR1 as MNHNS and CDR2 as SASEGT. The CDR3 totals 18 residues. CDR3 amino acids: CASSESGLAGSKYNEQFF. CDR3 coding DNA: TGTGCCAGCAGTGAATCAGGACTAGCGGGAAGTAAATACAATGAGCAGTTCTTC.

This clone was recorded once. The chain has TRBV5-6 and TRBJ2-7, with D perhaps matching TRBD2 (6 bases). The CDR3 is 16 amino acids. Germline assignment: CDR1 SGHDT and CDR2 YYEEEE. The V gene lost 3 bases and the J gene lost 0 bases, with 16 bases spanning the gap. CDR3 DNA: TGTGCCAGCAGCTGGGGAGCGGGTTCCCTCTCCTACGAGCAGTACTTC. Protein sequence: CASSWGAGSLSYEQYF.

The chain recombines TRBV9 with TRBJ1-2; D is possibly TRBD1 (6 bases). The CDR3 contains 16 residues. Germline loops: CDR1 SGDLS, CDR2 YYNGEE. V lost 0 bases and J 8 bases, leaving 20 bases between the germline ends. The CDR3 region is CASSVDGRTDVWGYTF. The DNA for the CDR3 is TGTGCCAGCAGCGTAGATGGCAGGACAGATGTCTGGGGCTACACCTTC.

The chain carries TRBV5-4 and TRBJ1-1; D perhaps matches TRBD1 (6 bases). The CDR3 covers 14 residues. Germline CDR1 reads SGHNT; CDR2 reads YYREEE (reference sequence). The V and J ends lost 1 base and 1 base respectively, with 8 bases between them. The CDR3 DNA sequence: TGTGCCAGCAGCTTGTCACAGGGGAACACTGAAGCTTTCTTT. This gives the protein CASSLSQGNTEAFF.

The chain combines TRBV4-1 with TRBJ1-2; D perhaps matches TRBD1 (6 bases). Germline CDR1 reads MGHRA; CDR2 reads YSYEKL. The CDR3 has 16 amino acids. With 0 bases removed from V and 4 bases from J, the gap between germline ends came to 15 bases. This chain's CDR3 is CASSQEGRDTIYGYTF. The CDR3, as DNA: TGCGCCAGCAGCCAAGAGGGTAGGGACACAATCTATGGCTACACCTTC.

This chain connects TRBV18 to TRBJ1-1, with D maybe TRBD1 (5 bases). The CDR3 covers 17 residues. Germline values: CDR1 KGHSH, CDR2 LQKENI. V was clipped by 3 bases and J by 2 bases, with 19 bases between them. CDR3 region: CASSPRVGGSVNTEAFF. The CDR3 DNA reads TGTGCCAGCTCACCGAGGGTGGGGGGATCGGTCAACACTGAAGCTTTCTTT.

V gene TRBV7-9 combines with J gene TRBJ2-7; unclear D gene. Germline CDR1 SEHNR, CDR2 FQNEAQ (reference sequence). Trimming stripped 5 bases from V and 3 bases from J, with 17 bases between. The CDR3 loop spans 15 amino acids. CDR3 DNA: TGTGCCAGCAGCCATACGATCGCTACTTACTACGAGCAGTACTTC. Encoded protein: CASSHTIATYYEQYF.

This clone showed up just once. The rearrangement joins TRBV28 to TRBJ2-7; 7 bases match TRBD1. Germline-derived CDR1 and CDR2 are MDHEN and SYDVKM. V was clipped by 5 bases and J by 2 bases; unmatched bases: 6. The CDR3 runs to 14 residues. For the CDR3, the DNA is TGTGCCAGCAGTGGACACAGGGGTACCTACGAGCAGTACTTC. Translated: CASSGHRGTYEQYF.

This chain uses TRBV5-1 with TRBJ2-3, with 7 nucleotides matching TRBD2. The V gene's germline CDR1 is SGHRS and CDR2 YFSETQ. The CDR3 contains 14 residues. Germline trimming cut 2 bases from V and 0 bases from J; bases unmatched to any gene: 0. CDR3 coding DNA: TGCGCCAGCAGCTTAGCGGGGAGCACAGATACGCAGTATTTT. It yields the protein CASSLAGSTDTQYF.